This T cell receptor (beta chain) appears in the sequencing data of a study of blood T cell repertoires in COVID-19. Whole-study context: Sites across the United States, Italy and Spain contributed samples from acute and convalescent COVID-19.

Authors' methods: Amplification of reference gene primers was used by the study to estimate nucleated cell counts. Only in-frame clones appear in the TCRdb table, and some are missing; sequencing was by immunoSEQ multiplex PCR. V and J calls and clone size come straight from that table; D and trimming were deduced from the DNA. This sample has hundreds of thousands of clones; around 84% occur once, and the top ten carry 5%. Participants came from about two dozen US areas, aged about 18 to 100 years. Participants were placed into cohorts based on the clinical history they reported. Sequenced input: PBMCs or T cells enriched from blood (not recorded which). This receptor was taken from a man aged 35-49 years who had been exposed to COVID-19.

CDR3 sequence: CASSVSTDTQYF. In DNA, the CDR3 is TGTGCCAGCAGTGTAAGCACAGATACGCAGTATTTT. The chain recombines TRBV2 with TRBJ2-3, with unresolved D. The CDR3 sequence is 12 residues long. With 4 bases removed from V and 0 bases from J, the gap between germline ends came to 2 bases. Germline CDR1 and CDR2: SNHLY and FYNNEI.